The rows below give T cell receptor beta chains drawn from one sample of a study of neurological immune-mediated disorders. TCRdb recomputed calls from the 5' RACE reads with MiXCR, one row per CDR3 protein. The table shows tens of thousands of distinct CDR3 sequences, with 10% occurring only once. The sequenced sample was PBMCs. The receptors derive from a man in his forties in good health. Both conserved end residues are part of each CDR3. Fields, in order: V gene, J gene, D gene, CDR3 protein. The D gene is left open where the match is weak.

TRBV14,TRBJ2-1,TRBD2,CASSENSGRRDNEQFF
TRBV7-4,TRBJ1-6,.,CASTKRGAGNSPLHF
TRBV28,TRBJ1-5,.,CASSTDSSGPQHF
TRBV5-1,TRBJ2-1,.,CASSPQGGGNEQFF
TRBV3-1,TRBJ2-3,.,CASSQDLPSRPQYF
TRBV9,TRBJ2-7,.,CASSPRVGSGVNEQYF
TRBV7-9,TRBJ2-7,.,CASTAGSGSYEQYF
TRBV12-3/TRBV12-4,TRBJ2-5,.,CASSLAGTSEETQYF
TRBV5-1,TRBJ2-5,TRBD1,CASTGQSQETQYF
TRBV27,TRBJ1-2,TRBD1,CASSPGGANYGYTF
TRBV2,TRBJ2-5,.,CASSSIHRLSQETQYF
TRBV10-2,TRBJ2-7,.,CASSEVATSYEQYF
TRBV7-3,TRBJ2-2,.,CASSSPGEVGTGELFF
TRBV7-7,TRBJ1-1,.,CASSPLEGNTEAFF
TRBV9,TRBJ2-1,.,CASSPSLNEQFF
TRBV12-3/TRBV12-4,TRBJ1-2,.,CASSPGEGPMRGYGYTF
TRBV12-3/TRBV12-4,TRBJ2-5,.,CASSLGRVRQETQYF
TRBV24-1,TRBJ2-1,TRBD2,CATSDPGLEFNEQFF
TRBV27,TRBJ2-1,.,CASSLSRTTRNNEQFF
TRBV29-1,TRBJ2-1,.,CSVRGRLDASSYNEQFF